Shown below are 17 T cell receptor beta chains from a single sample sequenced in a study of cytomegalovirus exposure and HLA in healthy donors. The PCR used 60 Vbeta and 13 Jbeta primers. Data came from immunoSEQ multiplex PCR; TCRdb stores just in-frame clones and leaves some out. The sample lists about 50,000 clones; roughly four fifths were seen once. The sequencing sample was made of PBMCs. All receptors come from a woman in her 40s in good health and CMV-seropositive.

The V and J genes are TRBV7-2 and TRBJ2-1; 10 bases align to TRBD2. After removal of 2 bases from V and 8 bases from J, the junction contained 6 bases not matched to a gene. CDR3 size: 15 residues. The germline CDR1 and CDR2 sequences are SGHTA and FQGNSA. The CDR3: CASSLKRGGTDEQFF. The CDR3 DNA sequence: TGTGCCAGCAGCTTAAAGCGGGGGGGCACCGATGAGCAGTTCTTC.

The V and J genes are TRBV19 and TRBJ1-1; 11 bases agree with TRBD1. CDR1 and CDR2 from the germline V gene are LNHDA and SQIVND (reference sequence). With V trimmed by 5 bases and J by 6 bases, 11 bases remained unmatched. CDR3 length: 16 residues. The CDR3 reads CASSSGQGARRAEAFF. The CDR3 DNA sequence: TGTGCCAGTAGTTCCGGACAGGGGGCGAGAAGGGCTGAAGCTTTCTTT.

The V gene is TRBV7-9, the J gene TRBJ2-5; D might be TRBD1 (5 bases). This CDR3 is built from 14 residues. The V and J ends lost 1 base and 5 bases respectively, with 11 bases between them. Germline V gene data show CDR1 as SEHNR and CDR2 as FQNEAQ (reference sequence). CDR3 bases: TGTGCCAGCAGCTTAGAGGCAGGGTTGGAGACCCAGTACTTC. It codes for CASSLEAGLETQYF.

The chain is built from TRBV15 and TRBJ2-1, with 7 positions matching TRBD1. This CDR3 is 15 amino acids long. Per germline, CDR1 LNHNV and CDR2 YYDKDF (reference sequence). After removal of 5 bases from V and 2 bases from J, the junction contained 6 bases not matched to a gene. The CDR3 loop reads CATSPTGSTYNEQFF. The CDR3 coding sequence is TGTGCCACCAGCCCGACAGGGAGTACCTACAATGAGCAGTTCTTC.

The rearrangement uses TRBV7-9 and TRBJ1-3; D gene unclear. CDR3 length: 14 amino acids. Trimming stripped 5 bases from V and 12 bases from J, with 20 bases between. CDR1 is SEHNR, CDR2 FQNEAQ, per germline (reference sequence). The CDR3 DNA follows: TGTGCCAGCAGCCGCTCCGGGGAGCTTGAGAGCATATATTTT. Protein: CASSRSGELESIYF.

The CDR3 spells CASRGGSGEKLFF. The CDR3 coding sequence is TGTGCCAGCCGGGGGGGCTCTGGGGAAAAACTGTTTTTT. V and J are TRBV7-2 and TRBJ1-4; the D gene is possibly TRBD1 (6 bases). Trimming removed 8 bases from V and 8 bases from J, with 15 bases in between. Germline V gives CDR1 SGHTA, CDR2 FQGNSA. The CDR3 runs to 13 residues.

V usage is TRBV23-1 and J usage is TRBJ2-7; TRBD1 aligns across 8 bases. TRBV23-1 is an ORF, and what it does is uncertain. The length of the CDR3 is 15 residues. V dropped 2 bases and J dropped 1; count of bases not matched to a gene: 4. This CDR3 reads CASSQQGARSYEQYF. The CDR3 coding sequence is TGCGCCAGCAGTCAACAGGGGGCGCGGTCCTACGAGCAGTACTTC.

The CDR3 region is CASSLVGAYNEQFF. Written as DNA, the CDR3 is TGTGCCAGCAGCTTGGTAGGAGCATACAATGAGCAGTTCTTC. The chain carries TRBV5-4 and TRBJ2-1; D not resolved. The CDR3 has 14 amino acids. V was cut by 0 bases and J by 4 bases, with 8 bases left in between. Per the germline V gene, CDR1 is SGHNT and CDR2 is YYREEE (reference sequence).

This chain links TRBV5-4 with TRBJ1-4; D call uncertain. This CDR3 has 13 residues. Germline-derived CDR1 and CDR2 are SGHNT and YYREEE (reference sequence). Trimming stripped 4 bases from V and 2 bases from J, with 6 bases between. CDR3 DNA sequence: TGTGCCAGCAGCATGAGGACTAATGAAAAACTGTTTTTT. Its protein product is CASSMRTNEKLFF.

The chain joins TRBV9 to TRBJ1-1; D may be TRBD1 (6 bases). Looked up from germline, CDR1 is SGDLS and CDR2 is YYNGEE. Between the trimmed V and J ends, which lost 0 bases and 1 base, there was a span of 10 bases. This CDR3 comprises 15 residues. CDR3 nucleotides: TGTGCCAGCAGCGTAGACGGACAGACGAACACTGAAGCTTTCTTT. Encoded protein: CASSVDGQTNTEAFF. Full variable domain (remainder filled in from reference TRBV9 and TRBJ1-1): DSGVTQTPKHLITATGQRVTLRCSPRSGDLSVYWYQQSLDQGLQFLIQYYNGEERAKGNILERFSAQQFPDLHSELNLSSLELGDSALYFCASSVDGQTNTEAFFGQGTRLTVV.

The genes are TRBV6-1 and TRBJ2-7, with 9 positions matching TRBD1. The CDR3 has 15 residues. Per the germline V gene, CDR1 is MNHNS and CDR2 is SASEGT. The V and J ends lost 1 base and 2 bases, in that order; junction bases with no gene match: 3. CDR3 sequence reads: CASSEGTGAAYEQYF. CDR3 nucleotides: TGTGCCAGCAGTGAAGGGACAGGGGCTGCCTACGAGCAGTACTTC.

The CDR3 DNA reads TGCGCCTCTGGTGGGCTAGCGGGTGGAGGACATAACAATGAGCAGTTCTTC. Translation: CASGGLAGGGHNNEQFF. The V gene is TRBV4-1, the J gene TRBJ2-1; 8 bases are a match to TRBD2. The CDR3 consists of 17 residues. Germline V lookup: CDR1 MGHRA, CDR2 YSYEKL. V was clipped by 11 bases and J by 5 bases; unmatched bases: 20.

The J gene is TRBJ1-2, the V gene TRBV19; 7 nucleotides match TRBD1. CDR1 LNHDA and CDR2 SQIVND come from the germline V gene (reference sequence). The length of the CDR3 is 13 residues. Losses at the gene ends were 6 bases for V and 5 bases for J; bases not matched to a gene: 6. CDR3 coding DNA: TGTGCCAGTAGCCTACAGGGGAGTTATGGCTACACCTTC. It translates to CASSLQGSYGYTF. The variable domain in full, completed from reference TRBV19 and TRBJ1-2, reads DGGITQSPKYLFRKEGQNVTLSCEQNLNHDAMYWYRQDPGQGLRLIYYSQIVNDFQKGDIAEGYSVSREKKESFPLTVTSAQKNPTAFYLCASSLQGSYGYTFGSGTRLTVV.

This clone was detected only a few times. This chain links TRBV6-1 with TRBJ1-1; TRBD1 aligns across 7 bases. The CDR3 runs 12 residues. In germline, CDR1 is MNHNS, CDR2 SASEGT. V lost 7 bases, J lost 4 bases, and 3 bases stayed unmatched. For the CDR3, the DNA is TGTGCCAGCATCCACAGGGGCACTGAAGCTTTCTTT. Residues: CASIHRGTEAFF.

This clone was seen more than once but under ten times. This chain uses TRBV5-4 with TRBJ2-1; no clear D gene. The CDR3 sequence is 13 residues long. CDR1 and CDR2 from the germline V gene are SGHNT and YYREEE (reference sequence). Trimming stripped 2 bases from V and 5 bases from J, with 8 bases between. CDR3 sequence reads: CASSFVQNNEQFF. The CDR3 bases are TGTGCCAGCAGCTTTGTCCAGAACAATGAGCAGTTCTTC.

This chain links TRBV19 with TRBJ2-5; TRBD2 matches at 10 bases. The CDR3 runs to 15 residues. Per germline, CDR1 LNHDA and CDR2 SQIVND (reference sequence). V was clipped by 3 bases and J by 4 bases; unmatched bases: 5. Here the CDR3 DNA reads TGTGCCAGTAGTATTGGCAGCGGGGGGGGAGAGACCCAGTACTTC. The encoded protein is CASSIGSGGGETQYF.

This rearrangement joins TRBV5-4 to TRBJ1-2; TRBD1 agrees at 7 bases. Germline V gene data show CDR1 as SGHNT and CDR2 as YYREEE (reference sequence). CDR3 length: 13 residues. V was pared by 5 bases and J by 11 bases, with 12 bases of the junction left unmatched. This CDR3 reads CASSLTGTEKYTF. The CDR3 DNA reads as TGTGCCAGCAGTTTGACCGGGACAGAGAAGTACACCTTC.